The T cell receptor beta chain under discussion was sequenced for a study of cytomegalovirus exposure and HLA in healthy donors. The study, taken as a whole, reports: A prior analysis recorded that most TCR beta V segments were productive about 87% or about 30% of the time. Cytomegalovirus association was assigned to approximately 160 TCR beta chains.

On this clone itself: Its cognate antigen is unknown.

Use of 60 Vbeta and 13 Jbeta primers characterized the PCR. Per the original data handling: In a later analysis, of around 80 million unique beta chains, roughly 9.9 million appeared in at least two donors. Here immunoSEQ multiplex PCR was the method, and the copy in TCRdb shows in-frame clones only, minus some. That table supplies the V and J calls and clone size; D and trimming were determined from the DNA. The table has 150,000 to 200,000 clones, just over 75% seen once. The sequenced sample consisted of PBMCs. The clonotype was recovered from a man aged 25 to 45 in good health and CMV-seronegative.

This chain's CDR3 is CATSYGRGGQDTQYF. The CDR3, as DNA: TGTGCCACCAGCTACGGGAGGGGAGGGCAAGATACGCAGTATTTT. The genes are TRBV15 and TRBJ2-3; the match to TRBD2 covers 8 bases. This CDR3 is 15 amino acids long. V shed 5 bases, J shed 5 bases, and the junction held 9 bases outside the gene matches. CDR1 LNHNV and CDR2 YYDKDF come from the germline V gene (reference sequence).